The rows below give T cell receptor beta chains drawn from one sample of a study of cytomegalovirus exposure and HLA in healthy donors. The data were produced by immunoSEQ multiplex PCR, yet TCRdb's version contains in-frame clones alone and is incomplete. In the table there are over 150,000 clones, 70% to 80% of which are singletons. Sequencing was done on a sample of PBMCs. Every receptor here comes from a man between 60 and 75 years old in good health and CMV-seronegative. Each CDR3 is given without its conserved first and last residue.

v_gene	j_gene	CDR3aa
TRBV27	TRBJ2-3	ASSSLPPDTQY
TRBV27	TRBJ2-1	ASRPGLAGGLSSYNEQF
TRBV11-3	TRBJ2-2	ASSSVGRGTGELF
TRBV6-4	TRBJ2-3	ASSPGLSTDTQY
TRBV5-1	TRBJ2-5	ASSLVPGAETQY
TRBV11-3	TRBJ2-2	ASSLEVVFGGEITGELF
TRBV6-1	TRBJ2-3	ASSAAVEGTDTQY
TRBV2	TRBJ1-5	ASSEGGFESQPQH
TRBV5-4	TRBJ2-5	ASSLRTGRRETQY
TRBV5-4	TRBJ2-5	ASSPDRLLQETQY
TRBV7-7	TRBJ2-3	ASSLGLAATDTQY
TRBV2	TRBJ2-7	ASRKQGIYEQY
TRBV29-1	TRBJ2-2	SAGENTGELF
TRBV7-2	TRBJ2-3	ASRARDDGTDTQY
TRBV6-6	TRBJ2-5	ASSLMGQKEETQY
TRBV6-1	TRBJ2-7	ASSEPGQGSYEQY
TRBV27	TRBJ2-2	ASSLSLPSTGELF
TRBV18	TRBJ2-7	ATNHSAQGWYSYEQY
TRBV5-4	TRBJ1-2	ASSLSGYPGGGGYT
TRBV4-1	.	ASSAGFEQY